This is a list of T cell receptor beta chains from one sample in a study of Graves' ophthalmopathy and Graves' hyperthyroidism. TCRdb ran MiXCR on the multiplex PCR reads and lists one entry per CDR3 protein. The sample has about 740,000 distinct CDR3 sequences; roughly 40% are singletons. The sequenced sample was peripheral blood. The receptors shown here come from an adult man with Graves' ophthalmopathy. CDR3s include the opening cysteine and the closing phenylalanine or tryptophan. Each record gives: clone size, CDR3 length, V gene, J gene, CDR3 protein. Only part of the rows carry a size: once, few, many, or a class if the clone is expanded.

NA,15,TRBV7-2,TRBJ1-2,CASSLAQGGRYGYTF
NA,14,TRBV7-9,TRBJ2-7,CASSFNTGGVEQYF
NA,13,TRBV29-1,TRBJ1-2,CSVEGGLGYGYTF
few,13,TRBV27,TRBJ2-7,CASPTQGPGEQYF
NA,16,TRBV7-9,TRBJ2-2,CASSPVAIAVTGELFF
NA,13,TRBV7-2,TRBJ2-5,CASTLSRQETQYF
few,16,TRBV7-9,TRBJ2-5,CASSLKVGVHQETQYF
NA,15,TRBV6-5,TRBJ1-1,CASSYVYRRNTEAFF
NA,13,TRBV20-1,TRBJ2-7,CSARGPTSYEQYF
NA,12,TRBV20-1,TRBJ2-7,CSPGRLAHEQYF
few,13,TRBV4-3,TRBJ1-2,CASSQVSSYGYTF
many,16,TRBV9,TRBJ2-2,CASSVGGGANTGELFF
many,13,TRBV20-1,TRBJ1-2,CSAIGRANYGYTF
NA,16,TRBV2,TRBJ2-2,CASRLRTGANTGELFF
NA,13,TRBV25-1,TRBJ1-1,CASARQLNTEAFF
NA,13,TRBV20-1,TRBJ2-7,CSARTSVDYEQYF
NA,13,TRBV7-9,TRBJ2-2,CASAGVYTGELFF
NA,16,TRBV10-3,TRBJ1-2,CAITGSGQGGNYGYTF
once,12,TRBV24-1,TRBJ1-5,CASRATGQPRHF
NA,15,TRBV25-1,TRBJ2-2,CASSMGRWNTGELFF
few,14,TRBV7-8,TRBJ2-2,CASSLGGPTGELFF
once,12,TRBV29-1,TRBJ1-1,CSRRQGDTEAFF
NA,17,TRBV10-2,TRBJ1-1,CASSQEGRGNMNTEAFF
few,13,TRBV15,TRBJ1-2,CATSRGPDYGYTF
NA,16,TRBV20-1,TRBJ1-5,CSAIAMNRASGQPQHF
NA,12,TRBV20-1,TRBJ2-5,CSADHRGETQYF
many,13,TRBV10-3,TRBJ1-1,CAINEEPNTEAFF
NA,18,TRBV10-2,TRBJ1-2,CASSLFPPHRGRAYGYTF
NA,13,TRBV12-3/TRBV12-4,TRBJ1-3,CASSGDGGNTIYF
many,15,TRBV29-1,TRBJ1-4,CSVEDGNRVHEKLFF
NA,13,TRBV3-1,TRBJ2-7,CASSHEDNYEQYF
many,16,TRBV9,TRBJ1-6,CASSGSTGGGNSPLHF
many,15,TRBV2,TRBJ1-2,CASPGQGATGYGYTF
many,15,TRBV7-8,TRBJ1-1,CASSLGGRLNTEAFF
NA,16,TRBV5-1,NA,CASSLETQGNNNEQFF